Below, one T cell receptor beta chain is given with its context. The record originates from a study of blood T cells in healthy people across ages. The CDR3 runs 16 residues. The germline V gene encodes CDR1 LNHDA and CDR2 SQIVND (reference sequence). A second PCR, run for roughly 6 to 11 cycles, used a sample-barcoded 5' primer plus a J-beta primer mix. TCRdb used MiXCR to reprocess the 5' RACE reads, holding one entry per CDR3 protein. The sample lists 1,300,000 or so distinct CDR3 sequences; around 59% were seen once. The receptor was derived from a man aged 18 to 35 in good health. The sequenced sample was blood. The V gene is TRBV19, the J gene TRBJ2-4; tentative D call: TRBD1 (6 bases). The J call may be wrong; the DNA end is better matched by TRBJ2-7. The chain's CDR3 is CASSLQGPPGANEQYF. The CDR3 nucleotides are TGTGCCAGTAGTCTCCAGGGACCGCCAGGGGCCAACGAGCAGTACTTC.